This T cell receptor beta chain was identified in a study of cytomegalovirus exposure and HLA in healthy donors. Vbeta (60) and Jbeta (13) primers were used in the PCR. In the study's own analysis: A later analysis counted approximately 80 million unique TCR beta chains, 10 million to 12 million shared. The table came from immunoSEQ multiplex PCR; TCRdb's copy has only in-frame clones and leaves some out. Clone size and V and J calls were adopted from that table, with D and trimming inferred from the DNA. Here the sample spans fewer than 250,000 clones, around four fifths being singletons. The CDR3 covers 17 residues. V was pared by 1 base and J by 1 base, with 5 bases of the junction left unmatched. Germline values: CDR1 LGHNA, CDR2 YNFKEQ.

V is TRBV4-2 and J is TRBJ2-7; 12 bases align to TRBD2. The sequence was collected from a boy between 2 and 15 years old in good health and CMV-seronegative. The sequencing sample was made of PBMCs. The CDR3 coding sequence is TGTGCCAGCAGCCAAGGACTAGCGGGAGTAATGTCCTACGAGCAGTACTTC. Translation: CASSQGLAGVMSYEQYF.